Here is one T cell receptor (beta chain) with its context. The sample originates from a study of blood T cell repertoires in COVID-19. Study context: Sites in the United States, Italy and Spain provided acute and convalescent COVID-19 samples. PBMCs, B-cell-depleted T cells, or T cells provided the cDNA or gDNA that made up the material.

CDR3 size: 16 residues. Trimming removed 5 bases from V and 3 bases from J; junction bases left unmatched: 9. CDR1 is SEHNR and CDR2 is FQNEAQ in the germline V gene (reference sequence). Original analysis: Reference gene primer amplification gave estimated nucleated cell counts. Libraries were prepared by immunoSEQ multiplex PCR; TCRdb keeps only in-frame clonotypes and omits some of them. Clonal size and the V and J genes are those of that table, whereas D and trimming came from the DNA. Here the sample spans some 160,000 clones, just over 90% being singletons. The clonotype comes from a man aged 18 to 29 with acute or convalescent COVID-19. Sequencing was carried out using peripheral blood. The V and J genes are TRBV7-9 and TRBJ2-3; 9 bases line up with TRBD2. CDR3 residues: CASSPWTSERTDTQYF. The CDR3 nucleotides are TGTGCCAGCAGCCCCTGGACTAGCGAAAGGACAGATACGCAGTATTTT.